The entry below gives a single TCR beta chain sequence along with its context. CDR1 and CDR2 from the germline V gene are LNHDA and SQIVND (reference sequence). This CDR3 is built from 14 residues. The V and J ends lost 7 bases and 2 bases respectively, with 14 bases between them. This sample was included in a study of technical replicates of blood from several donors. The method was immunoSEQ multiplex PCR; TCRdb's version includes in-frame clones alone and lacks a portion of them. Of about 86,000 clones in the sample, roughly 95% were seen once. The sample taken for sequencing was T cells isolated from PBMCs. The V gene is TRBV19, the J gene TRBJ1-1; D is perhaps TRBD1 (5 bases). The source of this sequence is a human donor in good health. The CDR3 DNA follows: TGTGCCAGTAAACCCCTGGGGGGAAACACTGAAGCTTTCTTT. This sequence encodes CASKPLGGNTEAFF.